The clone carrying this TCR beta chain was counted many times. Antigen: not known. This CDR3 region has 13 residues. Germline V gene data show CDR1 as SGHVS and CDR2 as FQNEAQ. V was pared by 1 base and J by 4 bases, with 7 bases between. This sample stems from a study of T cell repertoires in cytomegalovirus infection. Study observations and caveats: The study found HLA-C-restricted CMV-specific TCR beta clonotypes dominating the ex vivo response.

TCRdb re-called the reads through MiXCR, storing one row per CDR3 protein. The sample includes about 260,000 distinct CDR3 sequences, about 13% seen only once; the top ten take around 8.7%. The sequence derives from a human donor in good health (CMV status not recorded). Some clones in this sample may be carry-over from other donors' samples. Sequenced input: PBMCs. The J gene is TRBJ1-2, the V gene TRBV7-8, with D unresolved. CDR3 amino acids: CASSLELGYGYTF. Written as DNA, the CDR3 is TGTGCCAGCAGCTTAGAACTCGGCTATGGCTACACCTTC. Full variable domain (remainder filled in from reference TRBV7-8 and TRBJ1-2): GAGVSQSPRYKVAKRGQDVALRCDPISGHVSLFWYQQALGQGPEFLTYFQNEAQLDKSGLPSDRFFAERPEGSVSTLKIQRTQQEDSAVYLCASSLELGYGYTFGSGTRLTVV.